This is a list of T cell receptor beta chains from one sample in a study of molecular identifiers for immune sequencing clone quantification. From the PCR reads, TCRdb called clonotypes with MiXCR, one entry per CDR3 protein. The data show about 640,000 distinct CDR3 sequences, 15% to 20% seen once. Sequencing input: naive CD8+ T cells from blood, with Jurkat cell RNA spiked in. The receptors originated from a human donor in good health. Some libraries in this study had Jurkat cell RNA spiked in. The CDR3 runs from the conserved cysteine through the conserved F or W. Each record gives: clone size, J gene, V gene, D gene, CDR3 protein, CDR3 DNA. The D gene is left open where the match is weak. The listing skips clone size in some rows; elsewhere it reads once, few, many or a size class.

>NA|TRBJ1-1|TRBV27|NA
CASSRQGIEYTEAFF
TGTGCCAGCAGTCGGCAGGGCATCGAGTACACTGAAGCTTTCTTT
>many|TRBJ2-5|TRBV28|NA
CASSGGETQYF
TGTGCCAGCAGCGGAGGGGAGACCCAGTACTTC
>many|TRBJ1-3|TRBV5-6|NA
CASSFGPLQTLSGNTIYF
TGTGCCAGCAGCTTCGGCCCACTTCAAACACTCTCTGGAAACACCATATATTTT
>NA|TRBJ1-6|TRBV6-5|TRBD1
CASSYSGQGAQSYNSPLHF
TGTGCCAGCAGTTACTCCGGACAGGGGGCGCAATCCTATAATTCACCCCTCCACTTT
>many|TRBJ1-1|TRBV7-9|NA
CASSLDRGVSMNTEAFF
TGTGCCAGCAGCTTGGATAGAGGGGTGTCCATGAACACTGAAGCTTTCTTT
>NA|TRBJ2-3|TRBV3-1|TRBD1
CASSHRSGQAGADTQYF
TGTGCCAGCAGCCACAGAAGTGGACAGGCTGGCGCAGATACGCAGTATTTT
>many|TRBJ2-2|TRBV6-2/TRBV6-3|TRBD2
CASISLAANTGELFF
TGTGCCAGTATTTCACTAGCGGCGAACACCGGGGAGCTGTTTTTT
>few|TRBJ1-4|TRBV3-1|NA
CASSQDLRATNEKLFF
TGTGCCAGCAGCCAAGATTTAAGGGCAACTAATGAAAAACTGTTTTTT
>many|TRBJ2-1|TRBV4-3|NA
CASSQDRGNSYNEQFF
TGCGCCAGCAGCCAAGATCGGGGAAACTCCTACAATGAGCAGTTCTTC
>NA|TRBJ2-1|TRBV24-1|NA
CATSDLNRSSYNEQFF
TGTGCCACCAGTGATTTAAACAGAAGCTCCTACAATGAGCAGTTCTTC
>many|TRBJ2-7|TRBV27|TRBD1
CASSLEAGGNEQYF
TGTGCCAGCAGTTTAGAAGCAGGGGGCAACGAGCAGTACTTC
>NA|TRBJ1-5|TRBV28|NA
CASSLIGRLSNQPQHF
TGTGCCAGCAGTTTAATTGGTAGATTGAGCAATCAGCCCCAGCATTTT
>many|TRBJ2-2|TRBV30|NA
CAWSNGQVYGLNTGELFF
TGTGCCTGGAGTAACGGGCAGGTCTATGGGTTGAACACCGGGGAGCTGTTTTTT
>many|TRBJ1-5|TRBV12-3/TRBV12-4|TRBD1
CASSMDRSGQPQHF
TGTGCCAGCAGTATGGACAGGTCCGGGCAGCCCCAGCATTTT
>NA|TRBJ2-1|TRBV10-3|NA
CAISDPSSYDEQFF
TGTGCCATCAGTGACCCGAGCTCCTACGATGAGCAGTTCTTC
>NA|TRBJ1-1|TRBV3-2|NA
CASSPEGQGASRDTEAFF
TGTGCCAGCAGCCCTGAGGGACAGGGGGCTTCAAGGGACACTGAAGCTTTCTTT
>many|TRBJ2-5|TRBV12-3/TRBV12-4|NA
CASSPLSRQETQYF
TGTGCCAGCAGCCCCCTTTCACGACAAGAGACCCAGTACTTC
>many|TRBJ2-3|TRBV18|NA
CASSQSRVASTDTQYF
TGTGCCAGCTCTCAATCGAGGGTCGCTAGCACAGATACGCAGTATTTT
>few|TRBJ1-3|TRBV9|NA
CASSVEGLYGSGNTIYF
TGTGCCAGCAGCGTAGAGGGCTTGTACGGCTCTGGAAACACCATATATTTT
>many|TRBJ1-5|TRBV12-3/TRBV12-4|NA
CASSPSFGQRWIPQHF
TGTGCCAGCAGTCCCTCATTCGGACAGCGGTGGATACCCCAGCATTTT
>many|TRBJ1-3|TRBV2|TRBD1
CASSARGTGAGNTIYF
TGTGCCAGCAGCGCAAGGGGGACAGGGGCTGGAAACACCATATATTTT
>many|TRBJ2-5|TRBV4-3|NA
CASSQAVSGAFETQYF
TGCGCCAGCAGCCAAGCAGTGTCAGGGGCGTTCGAGACCCAGTACTTC
>many|TRBJ2-5|TRBV7-6|NA
CASSLNGPTRPQETQYF
TGTGCCAGCAGCTTAAATGGCCCCACCAGGCCTCAAGAGACCCAGTACTTC
>many|TRBJ1-2|TRBV4-1|TRBD1
CASSRGTGGEYGYTF
TGCGCCAGCAGCCGGGGGACAGGGGGGGAATATGGCTACACCTTC
>many|TRBJ2-1|TRBV6-2/TRBV6-3|TRBD2
CASRGGDPDNEQFF
TGTGCCAGCCGGGGGGGGGACCCCGACAATGAGCAGTTCTTC
>NA|TRBJ2-1|TRBV12-3/TRBV12-4|NA
CASSPRGMGEYNEQFF
TGTGCCAGCAGCCCTCGGGGCATGGGGGAATACAATGAGCAGTTCTTC
>NA|TRBJ2-1|TRBV6-5|NA
CASSYGRGAPYNEQFF
TGTGCCAGCAGTTACGGTCGGGGGGCCCCCTACAATGAGCAGTTCTTC
>many|TRBJ1-1|TRBV5-1|NA
CASRLIMNTEAFF
TGCGCCAGCAGGTTGATCATGAACACTGAAGCTTTCTTT
>few|TRBJ2-1|TRBV10-3|NA
CAISESNEQFF
TGTGCCATCAGTGAGTCCAATGAGCAGTTCTTC
>NA|TRBJ2-7|TRBV20-1|NA
CGCRTLDSYEQYF
TGCGGATGTAGGACTCTTGACTCCTACGAGCAGTACTTC
>many|TRBJ2-7|TRBV4-3|NA
CASSHSRGELYEQYF
TGCGCCAGCAGCCACTCGAGGGGGGAACTCTACGAGCAGTACTTC
>few|TRBJ1-4|TRBV20-1|NA
CSVRDLGDEKLFF
TGCAGTGTCCGGGATCTGGGCGATGAAAAACTGTTTTTT
>NA|TRBJ2-7|TRBV21-1|NA
CASSKGTGNYEQYF
TGTGCCAGCAGCAAAGGTACAGGTAACTACGAGCAGTACTTC
>many|TRBJ2-3|TRBV3-1|NA
CASSQDSTRLTDTQYF
TGTGCCAGCAGCCAAGATTCCACTAGACTCACAGATACGCAGTATTTT
>many|TRBJ1-2|TRBV6-1|TRBD1
CASSEHSGTGEPGYTF
TGTGCCAGCAGTGAACACTCCGGGACAGGGGAACCTGGCTACACCTTC
>NA|TRBJ1-1|TRBV7-9|TRBD1
CASSPSMGQGYSEVFF
TGTGCCAGCAGCCCTTCCATGGGACAGGGTTACTCTGAAGTTTTCTTT
>many|TRBJ2-3|TRBV20-1|NA
CSGARDTQYF
TGCAGTGGAGCTCGAGATACGCAGTATTTT
>few|TRBJ2-3|TRBV7-6|NA
CASSFTTGHTDTQYF
TGTGCCAGCAGCTTTACGACAGGCCACACAGATACGCAGTATTTT
>many|TRBJ2-1|TRBV24-1|TRBD2
CATSDSSGSTYNEQFF
TGTGCCACCAGTGATTCTAGCGGGAGTACCTACAATGAGCAGTTCTTC
>NA|TRBJ2-3|TRBV10-1|NA
CASSEDLRGDTQYF
TGCGCCAGCAGTGAGGATCTTAGGGGAGATACGCAGTATTTT
>many|TRBJ2-7|TRBV6-5|TRBD1
CASSYSTTGAYEQYF
TGTGCCAGCAGTTACTCGACGACAGGGGCCTACGAGCAGTACTTC
>many|TRBJ2-1|TRBV27|TRBD2
CASSSLQTSGRAGEQFF
TGTGCCAGCAGTTCCCTCCAGACTAGCGGGAGAGCCGGTGAGCAGTTCTTC
>many|TRBJ2-1|TRBV7-9|NA
CASSPTAYEQFF
TGTGCCAGCAGTCCTACCGCGTATGAGCAGTTCTTC
>many|TRBJ2-3|TRBV20-1|TRBD2
CSARGSGGASDTQYF
TGCAGTGCTAGGGGAAGCGGGGGGGCCTCAGATACGCAGTATTTT
>NA|TRBJ1-1|TRBV27|NA
CASRAGGERGTEAFF
TGTGCCAGCAGGGCGGGGGGCGAACGGGGCACTGAAGCTTTCTTT
>NA|TRBJ1-3|TRBV6-2/TRBV6-3|NA
CASSPITGDSGNTIYF
TGTGCCAGCAGCCCGATAACAGGCGACTCTGGAAACACCATATATTTT
>few|TRBJ2-7|TRBV7-9|NA
CASNAGTNYEQYF
TGTGCCAGCAACGCCGGGACAAATTACGAGCAGTACTTC
>many|TRBJ2-5|TRBV5-1|TRBD2
CASSLAGLAGYETQYF
TGCGCCAGCAGCTTGGCCGGGTTAGCGGGGTACGAGACCCAGTACTTC
>many|TRBJ1-5|TRBV4-3|NA
CASSQDLQNQPQHF
TGCGCCAGCAGCCAAGATCTTCAAAATCAGCCCCAGCATTTT
>many|TRBJ2-3|TRBV4-3|NA
CASSQVVGVTDTQYF
TGCGCCAGCAGCCAAGTGGTTGGGGTGACGGATACGCAGTATTTT
>many|TRBJ2-1|TRBV30|NA
CAWRRQEQFF
TGTGCCTGGAGAAGACAGGAGCAGTTCTTC
>few|TRBJ2-7|TRBV13|TRBD2
CASSSTGLAGGPKQYF
TGTGCCAGCAGCTCCACCGGACTAGCGGGGGGGCCCAAGCAGTACTTC
>many|TRBJ1-1|TRBV5-1|NA
CASSLVQGGPTEAFF
TGCGCCAGCAGCTTGGTGCAGGGCGGTCCCACTGAAGCTTTCTTT
>many|TRBJ2-3|TRBV3-1|TRBD2
CASSHRSGGNTDTQYF
TGTGCCAGCAGCCACCGGAGCGGGGGAAACACAGATACGCAGTATTTT